This T cell receptor beta chain was profiled in a study of blood T cell repertoires in COVID-19. Study-wide context: COVID-19 samples, acute and convalescent, were from the United States, Italy and Spain. T cells, B-cell-depleted T cells, or PBMCs supplied cDNA or gDNA.

Authors' analysis steps: Amplification of reference gene primers was used by the study to estimate nucleated cell counts. Sequencing was performed with immunoSEQ multiplex PCR; in TCRdb, only in-frame clones are kept and a portion is missing. V and J calls and clone size are given by that table; D and trimming were obtained from the DNA. The top ten hold 3% to 4.5% of the sample, which has approximately 31,000 clones, 90% to 95% seen once. Germline assignment: CDR1 MNHEY and CDR2 SVGAGI. V was cut by 6 bases and J by 3 bases, with 12 bases left in between. This CDR3 contains 14 residues. This clone was counted once.

Sequencing was done on a sample of peripheral blood. The clonotype was recovered from a man aged 55 to 70 with acute or convalescent COVID-19. The genes are TRBV6-5 and TRBJ1-5; D gene ambiguous. CDR3 region: CASSRGFNNQPQHF. The CDR3 DNA follows: TGTGCCAGCAGCCGGGGATTTAACAATCAGCCCCAGCATTTT.